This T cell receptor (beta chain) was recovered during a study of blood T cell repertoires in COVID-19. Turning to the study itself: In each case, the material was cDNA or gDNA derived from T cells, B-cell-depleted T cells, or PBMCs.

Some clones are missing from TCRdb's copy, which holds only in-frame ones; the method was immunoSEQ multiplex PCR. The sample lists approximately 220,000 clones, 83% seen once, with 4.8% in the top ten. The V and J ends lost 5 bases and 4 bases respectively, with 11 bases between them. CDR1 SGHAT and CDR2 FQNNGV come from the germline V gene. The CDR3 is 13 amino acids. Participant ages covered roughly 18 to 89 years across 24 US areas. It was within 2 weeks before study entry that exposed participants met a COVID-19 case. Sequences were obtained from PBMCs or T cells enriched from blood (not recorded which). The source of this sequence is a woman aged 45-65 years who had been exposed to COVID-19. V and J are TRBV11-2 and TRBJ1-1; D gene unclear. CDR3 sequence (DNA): TGTGCCAGCAGCCCGCATCCGGGCACTGAAGCTTTCTTT. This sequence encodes CASSPHPGTEAFF.